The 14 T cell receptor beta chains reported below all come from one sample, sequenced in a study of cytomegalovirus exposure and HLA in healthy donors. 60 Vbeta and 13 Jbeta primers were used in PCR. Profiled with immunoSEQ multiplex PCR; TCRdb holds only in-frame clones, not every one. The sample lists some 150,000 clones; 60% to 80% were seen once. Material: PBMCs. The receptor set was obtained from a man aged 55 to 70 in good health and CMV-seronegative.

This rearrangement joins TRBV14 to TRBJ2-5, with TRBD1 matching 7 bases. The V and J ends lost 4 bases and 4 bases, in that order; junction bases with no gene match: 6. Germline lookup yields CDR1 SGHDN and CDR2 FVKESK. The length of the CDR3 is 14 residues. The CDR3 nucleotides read TGTGCCAGCAGCCCTACAGGGGTCAGAGAGACCCAGTACTTC. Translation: CASSPTGVRETQYF.

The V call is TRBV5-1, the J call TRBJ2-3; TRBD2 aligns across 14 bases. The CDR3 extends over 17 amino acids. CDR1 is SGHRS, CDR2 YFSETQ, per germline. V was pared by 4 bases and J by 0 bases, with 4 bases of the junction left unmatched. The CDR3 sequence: CASSVGLAGGSTDTQYF. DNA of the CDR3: TGCGCCAGCAGCGTCGGACTAGCGGGAGGCAGCACAGATACGCAGTATTTT.

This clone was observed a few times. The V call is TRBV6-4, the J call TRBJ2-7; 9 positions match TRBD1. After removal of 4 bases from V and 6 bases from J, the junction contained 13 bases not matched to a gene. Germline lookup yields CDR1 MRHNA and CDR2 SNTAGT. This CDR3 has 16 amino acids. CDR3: CASSALTGQGLFEQYF. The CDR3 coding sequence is TGTGCCAGCAGTGCGCTGACGGGACAGGGCCTATTCGAGCAGTACTTC.

The CDR3 loop reads CASSRPGGVSNEQFF. The CDR3 DNA reads as TGTGCCAGCAGCCGGCCAGGGGGAGTGTCGAATGAGCAGTTCTTC. This chain links TRBV7-2 with TRBJ2-1; 7 bases are a match to TRBD1. The CDR3 runs 15 residues. Germline V lookup: CDR1 SGHTA, CDR2 FQGNSA. The ends lost 5 bases at V and 7 bases at J; junction bases unmatched: 11.

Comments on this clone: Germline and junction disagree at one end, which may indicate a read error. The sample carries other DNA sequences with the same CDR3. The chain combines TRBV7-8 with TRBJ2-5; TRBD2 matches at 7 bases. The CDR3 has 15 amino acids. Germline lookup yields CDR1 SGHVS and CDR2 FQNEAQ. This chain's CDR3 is CASSLIRGVQETQYF. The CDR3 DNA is TGCGCCAGCAGCTTAATCCGGGGGGTACAAGAGACCCAGTACTTC.

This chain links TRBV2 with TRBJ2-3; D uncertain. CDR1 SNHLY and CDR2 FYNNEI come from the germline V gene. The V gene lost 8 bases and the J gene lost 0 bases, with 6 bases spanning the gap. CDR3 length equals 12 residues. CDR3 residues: CASRESTDTQYF. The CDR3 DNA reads TGTGCCAGCCGAGAAAGCACAGATACGCAGTATTTT.

The CDR3 DNA reads as TGTGCCAGCTCTTCAGACAGGGACGGAATCCAGCCCCAGCATTTT. Translating it yields CASSSDRDGIQPQHF. V and J are TRBV18 and TRBJ1-5, with TRBD1 matching over 7 bases. The CDR3 spans 15 residues. The junction had 12 bases not matched to a gene; V was cut back by 6 bases and J by 7 bases. Germline CDR1 KGHSH, CDR2 LQKENI.

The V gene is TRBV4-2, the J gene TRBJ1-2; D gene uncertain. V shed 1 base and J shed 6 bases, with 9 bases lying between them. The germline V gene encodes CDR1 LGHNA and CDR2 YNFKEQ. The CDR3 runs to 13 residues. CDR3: CASSQANKNGYTF. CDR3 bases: TGTGCCAGCAGCCAAGCGAACAAGAATGGCTACACCTTC.

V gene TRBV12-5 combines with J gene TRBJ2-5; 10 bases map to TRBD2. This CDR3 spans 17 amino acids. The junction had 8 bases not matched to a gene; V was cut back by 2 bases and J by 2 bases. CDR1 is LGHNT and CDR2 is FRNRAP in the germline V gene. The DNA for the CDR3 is TGTGCTAGTGGTTTGTCGACCGGGACTAGCGTACAAGAGACCCAGTACTTC. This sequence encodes CASGLSTGTSVQETQYF.

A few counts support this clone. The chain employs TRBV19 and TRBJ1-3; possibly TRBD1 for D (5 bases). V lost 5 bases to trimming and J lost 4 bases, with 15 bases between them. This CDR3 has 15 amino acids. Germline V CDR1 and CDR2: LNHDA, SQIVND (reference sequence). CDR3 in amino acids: CASSVQQGTGNTIYF. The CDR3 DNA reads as TGTGCCAGTAGTGTTCAGCAGGGCACCGGAAACACCATATATTTT. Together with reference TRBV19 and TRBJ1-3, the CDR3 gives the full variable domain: DGGITQSPKYLFRKEGQNVTLSCEQNLNHDAMYWYRQDPGQGLRLIYYSQIVNDFQKGDIAEGYSVSREKKESFPLTVTSAQKNPTAFYLCASSVQQGTGNTIYFGEGSWLTVV.

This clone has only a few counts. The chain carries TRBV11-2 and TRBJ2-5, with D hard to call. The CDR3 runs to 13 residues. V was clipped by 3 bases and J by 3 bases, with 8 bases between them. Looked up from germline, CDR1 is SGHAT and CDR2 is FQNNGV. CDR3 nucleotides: TGTGCCAGCAGCTTCCAGGTAAAAGAGACCCAGTACTTC. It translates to CASSFQVKETQYF.

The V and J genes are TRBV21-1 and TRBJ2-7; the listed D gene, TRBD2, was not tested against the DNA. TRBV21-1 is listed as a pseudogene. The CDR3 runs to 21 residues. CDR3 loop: CASSTREGTSGRAAPCYEQYF. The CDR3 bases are TGTGCCAGCAGCACCCGGGAGGGAACTAGCGGGAGGGCAGCGCCCTGCTACGAGCAGTACTTC.

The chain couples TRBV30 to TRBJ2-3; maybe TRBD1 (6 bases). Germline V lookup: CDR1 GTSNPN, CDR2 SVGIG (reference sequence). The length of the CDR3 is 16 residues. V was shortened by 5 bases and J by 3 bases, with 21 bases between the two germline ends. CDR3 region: CAWDEYGGIATDTQYF. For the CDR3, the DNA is TGTGCCTGGGACGAATATGGGGGCATCGCGACAGATACGCAGTATTTT. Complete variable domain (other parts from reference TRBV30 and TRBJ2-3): SQTIHQWPATLVQPVGSPLSLECTVEGTSNPNLYWYRQAAGRGLQLLFYSVGIGQISSEVPQNLSASRPQDRQFILSSKKLLLSDSGFYLCAWDEYGGIATDTQYFGPGTRLTVL.

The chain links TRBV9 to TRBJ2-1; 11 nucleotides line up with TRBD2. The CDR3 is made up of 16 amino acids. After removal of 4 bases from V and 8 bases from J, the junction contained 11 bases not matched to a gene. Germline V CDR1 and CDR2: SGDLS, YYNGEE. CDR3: CASSPQISGRAYEQFF. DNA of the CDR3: TGTGCCAGCAGCCCCCAAATTAGCGGGAGGGCCTATGAGCAGTTCTTC.